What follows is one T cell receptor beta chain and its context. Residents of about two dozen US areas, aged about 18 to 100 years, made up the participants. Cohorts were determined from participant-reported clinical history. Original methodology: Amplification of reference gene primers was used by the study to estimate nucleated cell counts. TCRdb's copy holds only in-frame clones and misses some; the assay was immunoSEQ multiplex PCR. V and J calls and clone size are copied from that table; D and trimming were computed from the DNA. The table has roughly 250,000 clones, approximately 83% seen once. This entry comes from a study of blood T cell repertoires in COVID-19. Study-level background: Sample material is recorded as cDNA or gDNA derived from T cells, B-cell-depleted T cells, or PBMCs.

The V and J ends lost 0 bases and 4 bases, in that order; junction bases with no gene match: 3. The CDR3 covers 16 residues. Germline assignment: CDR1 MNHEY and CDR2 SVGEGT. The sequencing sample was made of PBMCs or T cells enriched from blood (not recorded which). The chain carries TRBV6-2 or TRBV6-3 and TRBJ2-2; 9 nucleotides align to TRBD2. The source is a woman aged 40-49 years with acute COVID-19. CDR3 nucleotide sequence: TGTGCCAGCAGTTACTCGGCTAGCGGGACCACCGGGGAGCTGTTTTTT. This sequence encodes CASSYSASGTTGELFF.